Listed below are T cell receptor beta chains from one sample, sequenced in a study of Tregs in tolerant kidney transplant recipients. The assay was immunoSEQ multiplex PCR, and TCRdb's table has in-frame clones only and misses some. The sample has about 94,000 clones; approximately 93% are singletons. The sample consisted of CD4+ T cells from blood, taken before the transplant. The receptors come from a human donor who received a combined kidney and bone marrow transplant. The CDR3 runs from the conserved cysteine through the conserved F or W. Each record gives: V gene, D gene, clone size, J gene, CDR3 protein, CDR3 DNA. A D gene is named only where the DNA matches it firmly. Only some rows state a clone size, as once, few, many or a class for expanded clones.

TRBV18	-	-	TRBJ2-3	CASAQAVVDTQYF	TGTGCCAGCGCCCAGGCTGTCGTAGATACGCAGTATTTT
TRBV19	TRBD1	-	TRBJ1-2	CASSTRTGSSGYTF	TGTGCCAGTAGTACTAGGACAGGATCAAGTGGCTACACCTTC
TRBV5-1	TRBD1	-	TRBJ2-7	CASSLGQGLSYEQYF	TGCGCCAGCAGCTTAGGACAGGGCCTCTCCTACGAGCAGTACTTC
TRBV11-2	TRBD1	-	TRBJ1-2	CASSLVGQGSGYTF	TGTGCCAGCAGCTTAGTGGGACAGGGGAGCGGCTACACCTTC
TRBV28	TRBD1	-	TRBJ2-7	CASSSGGSRHEQYF	TGTGCCAGCAGTTCAGGGGGATCTCGCCACGAGCAGTACTTC
TRBV6-5	-	-	TRBJ2-7	CASSYDDSTYEQYF	TGTGCCAGCAGTTACGACGACAGCACCTACGAGCAGTACTTC
TRBV20-1	-	-	TRBJ1-1	CSASRNTEAFF	TGCAGTGCTAGTAGGAACACTGAAGCTTTCTTT
TRBV7-9	-	-	TRBJ1-1	CATNKGRHTNTEAFF	TGTGCCACCAACAAGGGGCGACACACGAACACTGAAGCTTTCTTT
TRBV11-3	TRBD2	-	TRBJ2-3	CASSLTSGRRGTQYF	TGTGCCAGCAGCTTAACTAGCGGGAGGAGAGGTACGCAGTATTTT
TRBV11-1	TRBD1	-	TRBJ2-7	CASSQTGARYEQYF	TGTGCCAGCAGCCAGACAGGGGCCAGGTACGAGCAGTACTTC
TRBV18	-	-	TRBJ1-4	CASSPGATNEKLFF	TGTGCCAGCTCACCGGGAGCAACTAATGAAAAACTGTTTTTT
TRBV27	TRBD2	-	TRBJ2-1	CASSTGLAGFNEQFF	TGTGCCAGCAGCACGGGACTAGCGGGGTTCAATGAGCAGTTCTTC
TRBV7-2	TRBD2	-	TRBJ2-1	CASSPGTKAEQFF	TGTGCCAGCAGCCCAGGGACTAAGGCTGAGCAGTTCTTC
TRBV11-1	TRBD1	once	TRBJ2-5	CASSLRDSQETQYF	TGTGCCAGCAGCCTAAGGGACAGCCAAGAGACCCAGTACTTC
TRBV27	-	-	TRBJ1-2	CASSLRAAVDYGYTF	TGTGCCAGCAGTTTGAGGGCCGCGGTTGACTATGGCTACACCTTC
TRBV11-2	TRBD2	-	TRBJ2-1	CASSSGTSGSFPYNEQFF	TGTGCCAGCAGCTCCGGGACTAGCGGGAGCTTCCCTTACAATGAGCAGTTCTTC
TRBV7-9	TRBD1	-	TRBJ1-5	CASSLRDREPQPQHF	TGTGCCAGCAGCTTAAGGGACAGGGAGCCTCAGCCCCAGCATTTT
TRBV6-1	-	-	TRBJ1-6	CASSEGQIYNSPLHF	TGTGCCAGCAGTGAAGGACAGATCTATAATTCACCCCTCCACTTT
TRBV18	-	-	TRBJ2-7	CASSTGFGSAYEQYF	TGTGCCAGCTCAACGGGTTTTGGGTCAGCCTACGAGCAGTACTTC
TRBV9	TRBD1	once	TRBJ2-1	CASSVVGGDSSYNEQFF	TGTGCCAGCAGCGTAGTGGGTGGGGACAGCTCCTACAATGAGCAGTTCTTC
TRBV5-1	TRBD2	few	TRBJ2-4	CASSWLAGGLNIQYF	TGCGCCAGCAGCTGGTTAGCGGGAGGGCTAAACATTCAGTACTTC
TRBV28	TRBD1	-	TRBJ1-1	CASRRTGGYTEAFF	TGTGCCAGCAGGAGAACAGGGGGCTACACTGAAGCTTTCTTT
TRBV11-2	-	-	TRBJ2-4	CASSFLQKVLGAKNIQYF	TGTGCCAGCAGCTTCTTACAGAAGGTCCTTGGAGCCAAAAACATTCAGTACTTC
TRBV14	-	-	TRBJ1-2	CASSQVAGLGYTF	TGTGCCAGCAGCCAAGTAGCGGGTCTTGGCTACACCTTC
TRBV18	-	-	TRBJ2-4	CASSPDRNIQYF	TGTGCCAGCTCCCCGGACAGAAACATTCAGTACTTC
TRBV2	TRBD2	-	TRBJ2-2	CASSRLAGGVFAGELFF	TGTGCCAGCAGTAGGCTAGCGGGGGGGGTTTTCGCCGGGGAGCTGTTTTTT
TRBV5-1	-	-	TRBJ1-6	CASSGTNSPLHF	TGCGCCAGCAGCGGAACTAATTCCCCCCTCCACTTT
TRBV5-6	-	-	TRBJ1-5	CASSLVSAAGQPQHF	TGTGCCAGCAGCTTGGTCTCGGCGGCGGGTCAGCCCCAGCATTTT
TRBV5-6	-	-	TRBJ1-1	CASSLLRPGWEAFF	TGTGCCAGCAGCTTACTACGGCCGGGTTGGGAAGCTTTCTTT
TRBV27	-	-	TRBJ1-1	CASSFEPNTEAFF	TGTGCCAGCAGTTTTGAGCCGAACACTGAAGCTTTCTTT
TRBV29-1	-	-	TRBJ2-1	CSVVERDNEQFF	TGCAGCGTTGTTGAGAGGGACAATGAGCAGTTCTTC
TRBV6-1	-	-	TRBJ2-2	CASSRDTGELFF	TGTGCCAGCAGCCGCGATACCGGGGAGCTGTTTTTT
TRBV6-5	-	-	TRBJ1-3	CASIAQIGNTIYF	TGTGCCAGCATCGCCCAGATCGGAAACACCATATATTTT
TRBV7-2	-	-	TRBJ2-3	CASSSRTATDTQYF	TGTGCCAGCAGCTCCCGGACAGCCACAGATACGCAGTATTTT
TRBV5-1	TRBD2	-	TRBJ2-3	CASSIGTSGGDTQYF	TGCGCCAGCAGCATTGGGACTAGCGGGGGGGATACGCAGTATTTT
TRBV25-1	-	-	TRBJ2-1	CASSDPPGKAEQFF	TGTGCCAGCAGTGATCCCCCAGGTAAAGCTGAGCAGTTCTTC
TRBV9	TRBD1	-	TRBJ1-2	CASSPRGFRGGYTF	TGTGCCAGCAGCCCCAGGGGGTTTCGCGGAGGCTACACCTTC
TRBV2	-	-	TRBJ2-5	CASSVRGSSETQYF	TGTGCCAGCAGTGTCCGGGGTTCATCGGAGACCCAGTACTTC
TRBV7-3	-	-	TRBJ2-5	CASSRIRSGAGETQYF	TGTGCCAGCAGCCGGATCCGGTCGGGAGCTGGAGAGACCCAGTACTTC
TRBV11-2	-	-	TRBJ1-1	CASSFRANTEAFF	TGTGCCAGCAGCTTCAGGGCAAACACTGAAGCTTTCTTT
TRBV7-6	TRBD1	once	TRBJ2-5	CASSWGQGETQYF	TGTGCCAGCAGCTGGGGACAGGGGGAGACCCAGTACTTC
TRBV25-1	-	-	TRBJ1-2	CASSHSPGGREDGYTF	TGTGCCAGCAGTCATAGTCCGGGAGGAAGGGAAGATGGCTACACCTTC
TRBV6-5	-	once	TRBJ2-5	CASRRNQETQYF	TGTGCCAGCAGGAGGAACCAAGAGACCCAGTACTTC
TRBV15	TRBD2	-	TRBJ2-7	CATSRGLANLYEQYF	TGTGCCACCAGCAGAGGACTAGCGAACCTCTACGAGCAGTACTTC
TRBV10-3	-	-	TRBJ2-2	CAISTSGELFF	TGTGCCATCAGTACCAGCGGGGAGCTGTTTTTT
TRBV2	TRBD1	-	TRBJ1-6	CAGARDSSSYSPLHF	TGTGCCGGAGCCCGGGACAGCTCTTCTTATTCACCCCTCCACTTT
TRBV29-1	-	-	TRBJ2-7	CSVNTDDGSYSYEQYF	TGCAGCGTCAATACAGACGATGGATCCTACTCCTACGAGCAGTACTTC
TRBV5-6	-	few	TRBJ2-3	CASSSKASGQYF	TGTGCCAGCAGCTCGAAAGCCTCGGGGCAGTATTTT
TRBV18	-	-	TRBJ1-5	CASSRQGGNSNQPQHF	TGTGCCAGCTCACGTCAGGGCGGGAATAGCAATCAGCCCCAGCATTTT